This T cell receptor beta chain was captured by sequencing in a study of control samples from healthy donors and cancer patients (dated by TCRdb to the early 2020s). Preparation of the library involved the immunoSEQ multiplex PCR assay. TCRdb retrieved this table from immuneACCESS and kept in-frame rearrangements only. Not all clones are present; in checked studies, unresolved V genes account for under half, and no reason is known for the remainder. The sample table contains about 48,000 clones; only one count was recorded for 93% of them. The ten biggest clones cover roughly a quarter of the sample. Trimming at the junction amounts to 0 bases on V and 3 bases on J, and the germline ends lie 14 bases apart. From a lookup of the germline V gene, CDR1 and CDR2 are SGDLS and YYNGEE. The CDR3 sequence holds 16 residues, the cysteine and phenylalanine included. Left in the record is the CDR3 DNA by itself, 48 bases read in frame from the first base.

On this clone: Its target antigen remains unknown. It has no much larger one-base neighbor in the sample; base qualities were not kept.

The source material was PBMCs. The chain is encoded by TRBV9 joined to TRBJ2-3; 5 matching bases give a weak D call of TRBD1. The TCR sequence derives from a woman in her forties or fifties with head and neck cancer. The CDR3 protein: CASSVGEGARTDTQYF. The DNA sequence is given as TGTGCCAGCAGCGTAGGCGAAGGGGCCAGGACAGATACGCAGTATTTT.